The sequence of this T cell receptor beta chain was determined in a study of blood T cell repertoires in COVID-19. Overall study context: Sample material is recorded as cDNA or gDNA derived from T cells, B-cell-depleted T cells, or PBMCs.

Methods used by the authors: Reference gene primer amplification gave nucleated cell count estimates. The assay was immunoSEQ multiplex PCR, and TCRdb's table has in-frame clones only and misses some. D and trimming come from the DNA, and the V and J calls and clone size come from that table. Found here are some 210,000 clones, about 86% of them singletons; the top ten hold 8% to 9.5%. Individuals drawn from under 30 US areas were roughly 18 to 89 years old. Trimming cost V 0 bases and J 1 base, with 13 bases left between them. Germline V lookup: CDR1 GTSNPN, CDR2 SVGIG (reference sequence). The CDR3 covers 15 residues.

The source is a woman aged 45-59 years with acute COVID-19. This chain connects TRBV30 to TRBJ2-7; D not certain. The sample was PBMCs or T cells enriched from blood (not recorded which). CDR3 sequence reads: CAWSVPYAPSYEQYF. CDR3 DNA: TGTGCCTGGAGTGTTCCCTATGCGCCGTCCTACGAGCAGTACTTC.